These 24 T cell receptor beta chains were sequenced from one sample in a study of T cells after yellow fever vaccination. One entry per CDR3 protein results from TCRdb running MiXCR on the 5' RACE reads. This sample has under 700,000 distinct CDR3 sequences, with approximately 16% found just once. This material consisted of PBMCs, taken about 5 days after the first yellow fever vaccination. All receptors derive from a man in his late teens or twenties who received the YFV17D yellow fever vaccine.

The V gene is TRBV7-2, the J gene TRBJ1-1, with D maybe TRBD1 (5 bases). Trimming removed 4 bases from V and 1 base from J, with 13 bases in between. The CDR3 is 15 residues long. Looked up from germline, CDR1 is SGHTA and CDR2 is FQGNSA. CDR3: CASSYSRVRNTEAFF. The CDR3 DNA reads TGTGCCAGCAGCTACTCCAGGGTTCGGAACACTGAAGCTTTCTTT. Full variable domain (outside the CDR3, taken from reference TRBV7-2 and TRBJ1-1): GAGVSQSPSNKVTEKGKDVELRCDPISGHTALYWYRQSLGQGLEFLIYFQGNSAPDKSGLPSDRFSAERTGGSVSTLTIQRTQQEDSAVYLCASSYSRVRNTEAFFGQGTRLTVV.

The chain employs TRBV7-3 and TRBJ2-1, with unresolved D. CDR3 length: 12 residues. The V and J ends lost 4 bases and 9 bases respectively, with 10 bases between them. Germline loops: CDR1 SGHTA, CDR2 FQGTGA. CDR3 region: CASSSPTGEQFF. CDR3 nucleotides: TGTGCCAGCAGCTCCCCGACGGGTGAGCAGTTCTTC. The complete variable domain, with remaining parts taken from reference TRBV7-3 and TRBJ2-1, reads GAGVSQTPSNKVTEKGKYVELRCDPISGHTALYWYRQSLGQGPEFLIYFQGTGAADDSGLPNDRFFAVRPEGSVSTLKIQRTERGDSAVYLCASSSPTGEQFFGPGTRLTVL.

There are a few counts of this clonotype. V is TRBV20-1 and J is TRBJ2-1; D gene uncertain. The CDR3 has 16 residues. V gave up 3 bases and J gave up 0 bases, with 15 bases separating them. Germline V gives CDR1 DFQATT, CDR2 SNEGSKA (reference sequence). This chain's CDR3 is CSARNRTASSYNEQFF. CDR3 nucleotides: TGCAGTGCTAGGAATCGTACGGCGAGCTCCTACAATGAGCAGTTCTTC.

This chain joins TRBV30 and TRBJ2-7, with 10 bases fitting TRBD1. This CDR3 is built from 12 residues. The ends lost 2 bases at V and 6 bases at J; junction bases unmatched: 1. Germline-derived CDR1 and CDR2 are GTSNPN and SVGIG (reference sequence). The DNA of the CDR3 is TGTGCCTGGAGTAGGACAGGGGGCGAGCAGTACTTC. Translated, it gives CAWSRTGGEQYF.

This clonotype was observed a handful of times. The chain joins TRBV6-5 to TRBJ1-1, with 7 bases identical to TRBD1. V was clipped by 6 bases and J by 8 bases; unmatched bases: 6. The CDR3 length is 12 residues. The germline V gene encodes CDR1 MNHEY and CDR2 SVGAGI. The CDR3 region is CASRTYRGEAFF. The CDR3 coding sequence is TGTGCCAGCAGAACCTACAGGGGAGAAGCTTTCTTT.

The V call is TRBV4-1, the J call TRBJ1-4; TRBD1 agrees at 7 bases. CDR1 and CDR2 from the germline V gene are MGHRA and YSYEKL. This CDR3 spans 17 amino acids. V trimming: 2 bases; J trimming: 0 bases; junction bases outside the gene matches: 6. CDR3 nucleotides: TGCGCCAGCAGCCAACGGAGACAGGGTGCAACTAATGAAAAACTGTTTTTT. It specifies CASSQRRQGATNEKLFF.

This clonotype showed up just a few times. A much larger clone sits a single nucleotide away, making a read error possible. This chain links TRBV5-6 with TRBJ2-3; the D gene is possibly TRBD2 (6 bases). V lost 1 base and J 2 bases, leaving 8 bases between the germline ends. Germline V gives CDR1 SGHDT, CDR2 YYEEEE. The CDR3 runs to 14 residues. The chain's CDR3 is CASSLRDFTDTQYF. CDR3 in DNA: TGTGCCAGCAGCTTGCGGGACTTCACAGATACGCAGTATTTT.

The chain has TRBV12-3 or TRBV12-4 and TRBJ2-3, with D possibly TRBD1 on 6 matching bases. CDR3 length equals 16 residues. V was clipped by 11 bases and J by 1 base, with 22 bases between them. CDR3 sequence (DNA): TGTGCCTCGCAAGGGGGTGAACACTATCGCACAGATACGCAGTATTTT. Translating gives CASQGGEHYRTDTQYF.

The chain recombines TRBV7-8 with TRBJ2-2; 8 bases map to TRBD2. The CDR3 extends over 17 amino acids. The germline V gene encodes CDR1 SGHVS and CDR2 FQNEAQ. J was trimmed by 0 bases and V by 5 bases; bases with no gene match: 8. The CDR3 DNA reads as TGTGCCAGCAGCAGGGGGGGAGCGGGGGCGAACACCGGGGAGCTGTTTTTT. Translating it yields CASSRGGAGANTGELFF.

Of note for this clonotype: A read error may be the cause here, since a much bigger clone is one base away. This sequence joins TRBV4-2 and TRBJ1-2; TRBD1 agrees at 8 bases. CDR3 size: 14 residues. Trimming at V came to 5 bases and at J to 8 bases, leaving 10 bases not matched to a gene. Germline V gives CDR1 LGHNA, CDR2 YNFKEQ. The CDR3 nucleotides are TGTGCCAGCAGCTTTCTGGGACAGGTCGCAGGCTACACCTTC. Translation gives CASSFLGQVAGYTF.

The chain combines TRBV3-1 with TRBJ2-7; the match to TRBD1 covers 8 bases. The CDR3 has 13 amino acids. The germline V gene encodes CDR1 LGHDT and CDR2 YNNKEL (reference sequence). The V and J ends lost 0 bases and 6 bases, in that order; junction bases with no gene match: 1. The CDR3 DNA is TGTGCCAGCAGCCAAGATGACAGGGGCGAGCAGTACGTC. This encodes CASSQDDRGEQYV.

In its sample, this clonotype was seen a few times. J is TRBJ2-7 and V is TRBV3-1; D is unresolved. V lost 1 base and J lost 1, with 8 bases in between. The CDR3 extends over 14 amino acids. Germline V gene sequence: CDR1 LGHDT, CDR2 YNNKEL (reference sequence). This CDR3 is CASSQAGRSYEQYV. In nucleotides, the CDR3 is TGTGCCAGCAGCCAAGCGGGCAGGTCCTACGAGCAGTACGTC.

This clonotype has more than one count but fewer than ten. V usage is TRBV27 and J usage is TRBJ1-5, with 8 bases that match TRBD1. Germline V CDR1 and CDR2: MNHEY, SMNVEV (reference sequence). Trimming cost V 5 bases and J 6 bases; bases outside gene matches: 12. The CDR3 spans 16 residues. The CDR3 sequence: CASSMTRTGRGQPQHF. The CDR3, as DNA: TGTGCCAGCAGTATGACCAGGACAGGGCGAGGTCAGCCCCAGCATTTT.

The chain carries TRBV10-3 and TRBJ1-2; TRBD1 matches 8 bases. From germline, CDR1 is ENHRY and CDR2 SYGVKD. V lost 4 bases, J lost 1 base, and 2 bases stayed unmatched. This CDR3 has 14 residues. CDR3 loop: CAISGQGINYGYTF. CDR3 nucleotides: TGTGCCATCAGTGGACAGGGGATTAACTATGGCTACACCTTC.

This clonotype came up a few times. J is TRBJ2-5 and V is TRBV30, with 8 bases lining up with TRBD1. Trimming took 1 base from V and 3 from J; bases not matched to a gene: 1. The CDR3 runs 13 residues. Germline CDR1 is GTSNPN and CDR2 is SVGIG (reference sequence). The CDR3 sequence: CAWSGGQEETQYF. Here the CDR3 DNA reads TGTGCCTGGAGTGGGGGACAGGAAGAGACCCAGTACTTC. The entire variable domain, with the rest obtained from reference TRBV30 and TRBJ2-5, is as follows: SQTIHQWPATLVQPVGSPLSLECTVEGTSNPNLYWYRQAAGRGLQLLFYSVGIGQISSEVPQNLSASRPQDRQFILSSKKLLLSDSGFYLCAWSGGQEETQYFGPGTRLLVL.

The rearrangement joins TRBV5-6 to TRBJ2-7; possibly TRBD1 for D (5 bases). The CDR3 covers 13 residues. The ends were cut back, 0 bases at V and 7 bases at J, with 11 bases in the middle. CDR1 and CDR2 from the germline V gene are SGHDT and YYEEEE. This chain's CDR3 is CASSLGAGLEQYV. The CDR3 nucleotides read TGTGCCAGCAGCTTGGGAGCAGGGCTAGAGCAGTACGTC.

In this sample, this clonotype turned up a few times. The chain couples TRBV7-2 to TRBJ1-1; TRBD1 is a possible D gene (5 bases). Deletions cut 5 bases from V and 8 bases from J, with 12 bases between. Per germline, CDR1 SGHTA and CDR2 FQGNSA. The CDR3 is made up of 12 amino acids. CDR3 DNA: TGTGCCAGCAGCCGATCGGGGGAAGAAGCTTTCTTT. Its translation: CASSRSGEEAFF.

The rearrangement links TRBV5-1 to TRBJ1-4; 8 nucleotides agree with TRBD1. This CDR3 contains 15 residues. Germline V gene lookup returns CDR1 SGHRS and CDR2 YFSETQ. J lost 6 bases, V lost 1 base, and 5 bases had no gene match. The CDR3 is CASSLRQGRDEKLFF. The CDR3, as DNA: TGCGCCAGCAGCTTGCGACAGGGGCGAGATGAAAAACTGTTTTTT. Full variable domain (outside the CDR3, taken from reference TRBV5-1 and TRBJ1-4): KAGVTQTPRYLIKTRGQQVTLSCSPISGHRSVSWYQQTPGQGLQFLFEYFSETQRNKGNFPGRFSGRQFSNSRSEMNVSTLELGDSALYLCASSLRQGRDEKLFFGSGTQLSVL.

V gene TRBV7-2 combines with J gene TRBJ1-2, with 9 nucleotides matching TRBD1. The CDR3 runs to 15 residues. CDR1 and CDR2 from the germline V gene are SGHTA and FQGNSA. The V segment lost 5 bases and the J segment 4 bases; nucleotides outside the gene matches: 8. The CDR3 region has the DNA TGTGCCAGCAGCCCGGGACAGGGTGCGGTCTATGGCTACACCTTC. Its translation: CASSPGQGAVYGYTF. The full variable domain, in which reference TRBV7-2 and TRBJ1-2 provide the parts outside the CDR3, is GAGVSQSPSNKVTEKGKDVELRCDPISGHTALYWYRQSLGQGLEFLIYFQGNSAPDKSGLPSDRFSAERTGGSVSTLTIQRTQQEDSAVYLCASSPGQGAVYGYTFGSGTRLTVV.

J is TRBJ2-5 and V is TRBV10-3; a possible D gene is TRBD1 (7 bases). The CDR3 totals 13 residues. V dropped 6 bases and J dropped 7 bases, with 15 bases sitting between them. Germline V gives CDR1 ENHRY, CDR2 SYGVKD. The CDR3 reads CAIREEGARTQYF. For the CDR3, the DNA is TGTGCCATCAGGGAGGAGGGGGCGAGGACCCAGTACTTC.

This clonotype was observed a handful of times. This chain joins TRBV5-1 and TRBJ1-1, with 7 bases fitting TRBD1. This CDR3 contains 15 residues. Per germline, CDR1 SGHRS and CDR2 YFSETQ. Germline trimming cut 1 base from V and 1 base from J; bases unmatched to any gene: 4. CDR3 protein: CASSLLTGQNTEAFF. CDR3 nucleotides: TGCGCCAGCAGCTTGTTGACAGGGCAGAACACTGAAGCTTTCTTT.

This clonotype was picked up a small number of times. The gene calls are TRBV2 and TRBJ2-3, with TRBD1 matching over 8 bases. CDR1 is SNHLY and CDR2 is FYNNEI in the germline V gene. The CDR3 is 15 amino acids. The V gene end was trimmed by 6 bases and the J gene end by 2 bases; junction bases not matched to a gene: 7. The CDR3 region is CASSADRGSTDTQYF. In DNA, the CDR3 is TGTGCCAGCAGCGCCGACAGGGGATCCACAGATACGCAGTATTTT. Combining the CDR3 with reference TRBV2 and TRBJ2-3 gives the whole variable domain EPEVTQTPSHQVTQMGQEVILRCVPISNHLYFYWYRQILGQKVEFLVSFYNNEISEKSEIFDDQFSVERPDGSNFTLKIRSTKLEDSAMYFCASSADRGSTDTQYFGPGTRLTVL.

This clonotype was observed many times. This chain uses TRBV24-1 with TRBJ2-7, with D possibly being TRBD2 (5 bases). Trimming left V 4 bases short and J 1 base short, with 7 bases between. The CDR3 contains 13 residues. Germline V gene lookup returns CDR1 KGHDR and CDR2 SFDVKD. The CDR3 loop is CATSERTSYEQYF. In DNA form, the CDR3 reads TGTGCCACCAGTGAGAGGACTTCCTACGAGCAGTACTTC.

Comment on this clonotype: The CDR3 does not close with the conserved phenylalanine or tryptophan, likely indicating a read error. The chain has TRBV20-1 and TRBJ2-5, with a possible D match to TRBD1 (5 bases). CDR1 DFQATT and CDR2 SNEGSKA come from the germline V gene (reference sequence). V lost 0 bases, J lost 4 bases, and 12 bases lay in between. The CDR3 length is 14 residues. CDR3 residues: CSARERGEGETQYS. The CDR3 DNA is TGCAGTGCTAGAGAAAGGGGTGAAGGAGAGACCCAGTACTCC.